Listed here is a single TCR beta chain. The antigen remains undetermined. Germline assignment: CDR1 LGHNA and CDR2 YSLEER. The CDR3 extends over 15 amino acids. V was cut by 2 bases and J by 1 base, with 11 bases left in between. The data stem from a study of T-cell memory formation after mild COVID-19. Study observations and caveats: Day 15 to 85 contractors were CD4/CD8 balanced; later expanders leaned CD4+. Second-wave clones peaking on day 37 lacked confirmed SARS-CoV-2 specificity. Some clones that responded turned up in pre-infection memory, which suggests that cross-reactive memory joined in.

cDNA libraries for TCR alpha and TCR beta, carrying sample barcodes and UMIs, came from 5'RACE with constant-segment primers. TCRdb reanalysed the 5' RACE reads using MiXCR and keeps one entry per CDR3 protein. The data hold about 200,000 distinct CDR3 sequences, with over 9% observed a single time. This chain joins TRBV4-3 and TRBJ1-1; D gene unclear. Sample: PBMCs or a T cell subset sorted from them (not recorded which). This TCR derives from a man between 18 and 29 years old who had mild COVID-19 (a few samples of this study predate the infection). Cell type and time point are not known. CDR3 sequence: CASSQLLGQNTEAFF. The CDR3 coding sequence is TGCGCCAGCAGCCAACTGCTCGGGCAGAACACTGAAGCTTTCTTT.